This T cell receptor beta chain appears in the sequencing data of a study of T cell responses to AZD1222 COVID-19 vaccine. Method: immunoSEQ multiplex PCR; TCRdb's copy keeps in-frame clones and lacks some. The table has 240,000 or so clones, 90% to 95% seen once. Findings and limits, study-wide: At study baseline, merely several AZD1222 recipients were seropositive. Repertoire sampling was restricted to post-peak T cell response timepoints. CD4 TCRs covered the whole spike, strongest at regions 160-218 and 743-854.

This clone appeared a single time. Antigen specificity is unknown. This specimen consisted of peripheral blood, obtained on day 0 of AZD1222 vaccination. The receptor was isolated from an adult in good health.

The CDR3 DNA reads as TGTGCCAGTCCGAGTGCCGGTATGAACACTGAAGCTTTCTTT. Its protein product is CASPSAGMNTEAFF. The chain has TRBV2 and TRBJ1-1; the D is unclear. Germline loops: CDR1 SNHLY, CDR2 FYNNEI. Deletions cut 9 bases from V and 0 bases from J, with 14 bases between. The CDR3 length is 14 residues.